These 22 T cell receptor beta chains share one sample of origin, sequenced in a study of blood T cell repertoires in COVID-19. Sequenced by immunoSEQ multiplex PCR; TCRdb stores in-frame clones only, minus some. The sample lists about 180,000 clones; more than 75% were seen once. Sequencing input: peripheral blood. The receptors come from a person aged 70 to 85 with COVID-19, enrolled during active disease.

There are a few counts of this clone. The J gene is TRBJ1-5, the V gene TRBV28, with no clear D. The V end lost 2 bases, the J end lost 7 bases, and 6 bases lay between the germline ends. Germline V lookup: CDR1 MDHEN, CDR2 SYDVKM. The CDR3 extends over 12 amino acids. CDR3 amino acids: CASSLEVQPQHF. DNA of the CDR3: TGTGCCAGCAGTTTAGAGGTCCAGCCCCAGCATTTT.

V and J are TRBV7-9 and TRBJ1-4; 10 bases align to TRBD1. This CDR3 contains 15 residues. Germline CDR1 SEHNR, CDR2 FQNEAQ (reference sequence). V lost 6 bases and J lost 2; bases outside the gene matches: 3. CDR3 nucleotide sequence: TGTGCCAGCAGGGGACAGGGGCGGACTAATGAAAAACTGTTTTTT. This sequence encodes CASRGQGRTNEKLFF.

The V and J genes are TRBV3-1 (or the pseudogene TRBV3-2) and TRBJ2-3; tentative D call: TRBD2 (6 bases). This CDR3 comprises 16 residues. V lost 4 bases, J lost 3 bases, and 17 bases lay in between. CDR1 is LGHDT and CDR2 is YNNKEL in the germline V gene (reference sequence). In nucleotides, the CDR3 is TGTGCCAGCAGCCGACCGTTTAGCGGACCTACAGATACGCAGTATTTT. Translation: CASSRPFSGPTDTQYF.

The genes are TRBV5-1 and TRBJ2-3; D not certain. This CDR3 region has 15 residues. Deletions cut 0 bases from V and 0 bases from J, with 8 bases between. Germline CDR1 SGHRS, CDR2 YFSETQ. The CDR3 sequence: CASSLEPRSTDTQYF. The CDR3 bases are TGCGCCAGCAGCTTGGAACCACGGAGCACAGATACGCAGTATTTT.

The V and J genes are TRBV6-5 and TRBJ2-7, with 9 bases fitting TRBD1. With 6 bases clipped from V and 0 bases from J, the junction kept 3 bases outside the gene matches. The germline V gene has CDR1 MNHEY and CDR2 SVGAGI. There are 14 residues in the CDR3. CDR3 coding DNA: TGTGCCAGCAGCTCGACAGGGGGCTCCTACGAGCAGTACTTC. Translated: CASSSTGGSYEQYF.

The rearrangement uses TRBV9 and TRBJ2-7; D remains unclear. Germline V CDR1 and CDR2: SGDLS, YYNGEE. This CDR3 contains 12 residues. V was shortened by 2 bases and J by 5 bases, with 8 bases between the two germline ends. As DNA, the CDR3 is TGTGCCAGCAGCGTCAACAACGACGAGCAGTACTTC. Its protein product is CASSVNNDEQYF.

The rearrangement joins TRBV19 to TRBJ2-7; TRBD2 matches at 7 bases. Unmatched junction bases numbered 8, after V lost 5 bases and J lost 4 bases. CDR3 length: 14 amino acids. Germline V lookup: CDR1 LNHDA, CDR2 SQIVND (reference sequence). CDR3: CASSSRESSYEQYF. Here the CDR3 DNA reads TGTGCCAGTAGTTCGCGGGAGAGTTCGTACGAGCAGTACTTC.

The V and J genes are TRBV7-2 and TRBJ1-1; 10 positions agree with TRBD1. Trimming cost V 5 bases and J 3 bases; bases outside gene matches: 3. Germline V CDR1 and CDR2: SGHTA, FQGNSA. CDR3 length: 14 residues. In nucleotides, the CDR3 is TGTGCCAGCAGCGCGACAGGGGGCCACACTGAAGCTTTCTTT. Protein sequence: CASSATGGHTEAFF.

This rearrangement joins TRBV5-1 to TRBJ2-5; no definite D call. Trimming stripped 5 bases from V and 3 bases from J, with 8 bases between. Per the germline V gene, CDR1 is SGHRS and CDR2 is YFSETQ. This CDR3 region has 12 residues. In DNA form, the CDR3 reads TGCGCCAGCAGGTTAAACAAAGAGACCCAGTACTTC. Amino acids: CASRLNKETQYF.

The CDR3 sequence is CASTPVGGWGNQPQHF. The DNA of the CDR3 is TGTGCCAGTACCCCGGTAGGGGGCTGGGGCAATCAGCCCCAGCATTTT. The chain combines TRBV19 with TRBJ1-5; 7 positions match TRBD1. The CDR3 contains 16 residues. CDR1 and CDR2 from the germline V gene are LNHDA and SQIVND (reference sequence). The trim removed 7 bases at V and 2 bases at J, leaving 11 bases unmatched.

The rearrangement links TRBV28 to TRBJ2-7; TRBD1 matches 7 bases. The V gene end was trimmed by 5 bases and the J gene end by 5 bases; junction bases not matched to a gene: 18. Germline CDR1 and CDR2: MDHEN and SYDVKM. This CDR3 comprises 17 residues. The CDR3 sequence is CASSPSYFDRARNEQYF. The CDR3 region has the DNA TGTGCCAGCAGTCCCTCCTACTTCGACAGGGCTAGGAACGAGCAGTACTTC.

The chain uses TRBV27 and TRBJ2-5, with D hard to call. Germline-derived CDR1 and CDR2 are MNHEY and SMNVEV (reference sequence). The CDR3 is made up of 15 amino acids. Trimming shortened V by 4 bases and J by 4 bases, and 16 bases separated the two germline ends. Written as DNA, the CDR3 is TGTGCCAGCAGTTCTTTTTCTGACTTGGTAGAGACCCAGTACTTC. This gives the protein CASSSFSDLVETQYF.

A single count supports this clone. The chain is built from TRBV7-3 and TRBJ2-1; 9 bases align to TRBD2. V lost 0 bases and J lost 7; bases outside the gene matches: 7. Germline lookup yields CDR1 SGHTA and CDR2 FQGTGA. The CDR3 has 16 amino acids. CDR3 sequence: CASSLTGGGARNEQFF. The CDR3 DNA sequence: TGTGCCAGCAGCTTAACTGGCGGGGGGGCCAGGAATGAGCAGTTCTTC.

This clone came up once. The chain uses TRBV5-5 and TRBJ1-3; the match to TRBD1 covers 7 bases. This CDR3 has 17 amino acids. V dropped 0 bases and J dropped 3; count of bases not matched to a gene: 9. Germline lookup yields CDR1 SGHKS and CDR2 YYEKEE (reference sequence). CDR3: CASSLAATGRFGNTIYF. In nucleotides, the CDR3 is TGTGCCAGCAGCTTGGCCGCGACAGGGCGATTTGGAAACACCATATATTTT.

The rearrangement links TRBV20-1 to TRBJ2-4, with 11 bases identical to TRBD1. The CDR3 extends over 16 amino acids. Germline loops: CDR1 DFQATT, CDR2 SNEGSKA (reference sequence). J was trimmed by 4 bases and V by 3 bases; bases with no gene match: 8. Here the CDR3 reads CSASWAGTGGKNIQYF. In DNA, the CDR3 is TGCAGTGCTAGTTGGGCCGGGACAGGGGGAAAAAACATTCAGTACTTC.

The chain carries TRBV21-1 and TRBJ2-2; the table's D call of TRBD1 was not tested on the DNA. TRBV21-1 is assigned pseudogene status. The CDR3 consists of 17 residues. The CDR3 region is CASSKEPVQANTGELFF. The CDR3, as DNA: TGTGCCAGCAGCAAAGAACCAGTCCAAGCGAACACCGGGGAGCTGTTTTTT.

The genes are TRBV28 and TRBJ2-7; 8 bases are shared with TRBD2. The germline V gene has CDR1 MDHEN and CDR2 SYDVKM. CDR3 length: 14 residues. Unmatched junction bases numbered 6, after V lost 6 bases and J lost 2 bases. Here the CDR3 reads CASRTAGDTYEQYF. The CDR3 DNA sequence: TGTGCCAGCAGGACAGCGGGGGACACCTACGAGCAGTACTTC.

This clone was observed a few times. The V gene is TRBV6-5, the J gene TRBJ1-6, with 9 bases aligning to TRBD1. The CDR3 is made up of 14 amino acids. Germline V gives CDR1 MNHEY, CDR2 SVGAGI. V gave up 7 bases and J gave up 10 bases; unmatched junction bases: 8. CDR3 DNA sequence: TGTGCCAGCAACTTACAGGGGGCAGGGTCACCCCTCCACTTT. Translated: CASNLQGAGSPLHF.

This sequence joins TRBV6-5 and TRBJ1-1; 7 bases are shared with TRBD1. V dropped 2 bases and J dropped 2; count of bases not matched to a gene: 5. This CDR3 is built from 15 residues. Germline CDR1 and CDR2: MNHEY and SVGAGI. The chain's CDR3 is CASSYAWTGNTEAFF. CDR3 nucleotide sequence: TGTGCCAGCAGTTACGCATGGACAGGTAACACTGAAGCTTTCTTT.

The chain couples TRBV5-4 to TRBJ2-5; perhaps TRBD2 as D (5 bases). Looked up from germline, CDR1 is SGHNT and CDR2 is YYREEE (reference sequence). Trimming removed 4 bases at V and 5 bases at J, with 18 bases between. This CDR3 contains 15 residues. CDR3 residues: CASSPLGPSGETQYF. The CDR3 bases are TGTGCCAGCAGCCCCCTCGGTCCCTCGGGGGAGACCCAGTACTTC. The variable domain in full, with the rest retrieved from reference TRBV5-4 and TRBJ2-5, is ETGVTQSPTHLIKTRGQQVTLRCSSQSGHNTVSWYQQALGQGPQFIFQYYREEENGRGNFPPRFSGLQFPNYSSELNVNALELDDSALYLCASSPLGPSGETQYFGPGTRLLVL.

In nucleotides, the CDR3 is TGCGCCAGCAGGTACTCTGGGGCCAACGTCCTGACTTTC. It is translated as CASRYSGANVLTF. This rearrangement joins TRBV5-1 to TRBJ2-6, with no clear D. CDR3 length: 13 amino acids. The V gene's germline CDR1 is SGHRS and CDR2 YFSETQ. V lost 5 bases and J 0 bases, leaving 3 bases between the germline ends.

The rearrangement uses TRBV27 and TRBJ2-7, with 8 bases lining up with TRBD2. V was clipped by 6 bases and J by 7 bases; unmatched bases: 11. This CDR3 has 14 amino acids. Germline V lookup: CDR1 MNHEY, CDR2 SMNVEV (reference sequence). The DNA for the CDR3 is TGTGCCAGCAGGCGAGCGGGGGCGGGTGGGGAGCAGTACTTC. Translating it yields CASRRAGAGGEQYF.